Listed here are 20 T cell receptor beta chains from one sample, sequenced in a study of blood T cell repertoires in COVID-19. Profiled with immunoSEQ multiplex PCR; TCRdb holds only in-frame clones, not every one. The sample has some 380,000 clones, about 90% seen once. Sequencing input: PBMCs or T cells enriched from blood (not recorded which). These receptors were taken from a man aged 30 to 45 who had recovered from COVID-19.

The J gene is TRBJ1-1, the V gene TRBV3-1 (or the pseudogene TRBV3-2); maybe TRBD1 (6 bases). CDR3 length equals 14 residues. Trimming took 4 bases from V and 4 from J, leaving 13 bases between them. Germline V gene sequence: CDR1 LGHDT, CDR2 YNNKEL (reference sequence). This chain's CDR3 is CASSRRQVSTEAFF. The CDR3 bases are TGTGCCAGCAGCCGTAGACAGGTGAGCACTGAAGCTTTCTTT.

The chain employs TRBV20-1 and TRBJ2-5; 7 bases are shared with TRBD1. The V gene's germline CDR1 is DFQATT and CDR2 SNEGSKA (reference sequence). This CDR3 comprises 11 residues. The DNA for the CDR3 is TGCAGCTTTGAGGGGGCCGGGACCCAGTACTTC. It codes for CSFEGAGTQYF.

The chain employs TRBV6-5 and TRBJ1-5; TRBD1 matches 8 bases. Per germline, CDR1 MNHEY and CDR2 SVGAGI. The V segment lost 5 bases and the J segment 5 bases; nucleotides outside the gene matches: 8. CDR3 length: 15 amino acids. The CDR3 DNA is TGTGCCAGCAGTACCGTGGACAGGGTGGATCAGCCCCAGCATTTT. Translating gives CASSTVDRVDQPQHF.

CDR3 sequence reads: CSARARETQYF. The CDR3 nucleotides read TGCAGTGCTAGAGCCCGGGAGACCCAGTACTTC. This chain connects TRBV20-1 to TRBJ2-5; D remains unclear. The ends were cut back, 1 base at V and 5 bases at J, with 5 bases in the middle. The CDR3 is 11 amino acids. Germline CDR1 and CDR2: DFQATT and SNEGSKA (reference sequence).

The chain links TRBV15 to TRBJ1-4, with a possible D match to TRBD1 (5 bases). In germline, CDR1 is LNHNV, CDR2 YYDKDF (reference sequence). V was shortened by 2 bases and J by 0 bases, with 13 bases between the two germline ends. The CDR3 extends over 17 amino acids. CDR3 residues: CATSRRGQGPTNEKLFF. In DNA form, the CDR3 reads TGTGCCACCAGCAGAAGGGGCCAGGGCCCAACTAATGAAAAACTGTTTTTT.

This chain joins TRBV18 and TRBJ1-1; D possibly corresponds to TRBD1 (5 bases). V was pared by 1 base and J by 5 bases, with 14 bases between. The germline gives CDR1 KGHSH, CDR2 LQKENI. The CDR3 length is 15 residues. CDR3 DNA sequence: TGTGCCAGCTCACCACAAGGAGGGACGGGAACTGAAGCTTTCTTT. It is translated as CASSPQGGTGTEAFF.

This clone came up a few times. The CDR3 DNA reads TGTGCCAGCAGTGAGAATAGCTCTGGAAACACCATATATTTT. This sequence encodes CASSENSSGNTIYF. The V call is TRBV6-1, the J call TRBJ1-3; D is undetermined. Germline V gene data show CDR1 as MNHNS and CDR2 as SASEGT. V lost 3 bases and J 0 bases, leaving 6 bases between the germline ends. This CDR3 region has 14 residues.

The chain is built from TRBV7-2 and TRBJ1-2; D possibly corresponds to TRBD1 (5 bases). Germline CDR1 SGHTA, CDR2 FQGNSA. This CDR3 has 13 residues. The CDR3 region is CASRVTLDYGYTF. In DNA, the CDR3 is TGTGCATCCAGGGTGACCTTGGACTATGGCTACACCTTC.

This chain uses TRBV6-5 with TRBJ1-2; the D gene is possibly TRBD1 (5 bases). The V gene lost 6 bases and the J gene lost 8 bases, with 13 bases spanning the gap. Germline V lookup: CDR1 MNHEY, CDR2 SVGAGI. CDR3 size: 12 residues. DNA for the CDR3: TGTGCCAGCAGCCAGGGTGCTCGGGGCTACACCTTC. It encodes CASSQGARGYTF.

The chain recombines TRBV19 with TRBJ2-5, with a possible D match to TRBD2 (5 bases). V was cut by 4 bases and J by 5 bases, with 17 bases left in between. This CDR3 spans 15 amino acids. Germline V gene sequence: CDR1 LNHDA, CDR2 SQIVND (reference sequence). For the CDR3, the DNA is TGTGCCAGTAGTACAGCTACTAGGGTTAGCGAGACCCAGTACTTC. Its protein is CASSTATRVSETQYF.

The J gene is TRBJ2-7, the V gene TRBV7-9, with D perhaps TRBD2 (5 bases). The V gene's germline CDR1 is SEHNR and CDR2 FQNEAQ (reference sequence). V was shortened by 1 base and J by 2 bases, with 6 bases between the two germline ends. The CDR3 has 13 residues. The CDR3 loop is CASSLDGTYEQYF. CDR3 sequence (DNA): TGTGCCAGCAGCTTAGACGGGACCTACGAGCAGTACTTC.

The table lists this clone with a count of one. This sequence joins TRBV18 and TRBJ1-3; 9 bases fit TRBD1. The CDR3 sequence is 16 residues long. Germline V gene data show CDR1 as KGHSH and CDR2 as LQKENI. The V and J ends lost 4 bases and 4 bases, in that order; junction bases with no gene match: 8. The CDR3 DNA is TGTGCCAGCTCACTCGACCGGGACAGGGCGGGAAACACCATATATTTT. This sequence encodes CASSLDRDRAGNTIYF.

This clone was seen only once. This chain connects TRBV18 to TRBJ1-3; possible D gene TRBD1, 6 bases. The V gene's germline CDR1 is KGHSH and CDR2 LQKENI. The CDR3 covers 13 residues. Trimming cost V 6 bases and J 4 bases, with 10 bases left between them. The CDR3 sequence: CASSQGTGNTIYF. The CDR3 DNA sequence: TGTGCCAGCTCTCAGGGGACAGGAAACACCATATATTTT.

This chain joins TRBV19 and TRBJ1-2; 10 positions match TRBD1. Germline loops: CDR1 LNHDA, CDR2 SQIVND (reference sequence). J was trimmed by 3 bases and V by 5 bases; bases with no gene match: 6. This CDR3 contains 15 residues. In nucleotides, the CDR3 is TGTGCCAGTAGTCCTCGGGACAGGGGAGACTATGGCTACACCTTC. Translated, it gives CASSPRDRGDYGYTF.

The gene calls are TRBV7-9 and TRBJ1-2; 8 bases fit TRBD1. Germline CDR1 reads SEHNR; CDR2 reads FQNEAQ (reference sequence). The CDR3 consists of 17 residues. Trimming at V came to 5 bases and at J to 2 bases, leaving 13 bases not matched to a gene. CDR3 residues: CASSRSPGQEANYGYTF. CDR3 DNA sequence: TGTGCCAGCAGCCGTAGTCCGGGACAGGAAGCAAACTATGGCTACACCTTC. Complete variable domain (other parts from reference TRBV7-9 and TRBJ1-2): DTGVSQNPRHKITKRGQNVTFRCDPISEHNRLYWYRQTLGQGPEFLTYFQNEAQLEKSRLLSDRFSAERPKGSFSTLEIQRTEQGDSAMYLCASSRSPGQEANYGYTFGSGTRLTVV.

Of note for this clone: The sample contains more than one DNA sequence encoding this CDR3. This rearrangement joins TRBV11-2 to TRBJ1-1; D is unclear. CDR3 length: 12 amino acids. Germline-derived CDR1 and CDR2 are SGHAT and FQNNGV. Trimming took 5 bases from V and 8 from J, leaving 12 bases between them. CDR3: CASSPRGTEAFF. The DNA of the CDR3 is TGTGCCAGCAGCCCCCGAGGTACCGAAGCTTTCTTT.

This clone occurred once. A read error may produce the germline difference seen at one junction end. The chain recombines TRBV2 with TRBJ1-2; 7 nucleotides agree with TRBD1. The CDR3 is made up of 15 amino acids. Per germline, CDR1 SNHLY and CDR2 FYNNEI. The CDR3 DNA reads as TGTACCAGCCTGGACAGGCAAGGAGGAGAGTTTGGCTACACCTTC. It encodes CTSLDRQGGEFGYTF.

The CDR3 loop reads CAIAGENLYGYTF. The CDR3 bases are TGTGCCATTGCGGGCGAGAACCTCTATGGCTACACCTTC. The chain joins TRBV10-3 to TRBJ1-2; no firm D call. This CDR3 contains 13 residues. Germline values: CDR1 ENHRY, CDR2 SYGVKD. V was trimmed by 9 bases and J by 4 bases, leaving 15 bases between them.

The chain carries TRBV13 and TRBJ2-7; tentatively, D is TRBD1 (6 bases). The germline V gene encodes CDR1 PRHDT and CDR2 FYEKMQ (reference sequence). V was clipped by 5 bases and J by 7 bases, with 15 bases between them. The CDR3 length is 13 residues. CDR3 amino acids: CASSTRQAREQYF. The CDR3 nucleotides are TGTGCCAGCAGCACCCGACAGGCGCGGGAGCAGTACTTC.

The V gene is TRBV7-9, the J gene TRBJ1-3; possibly TRBD1 for D (5 bases). Germline assignment: CDR1 SEHNR and CDR2 FQNEAQ (reference sequence). With 3 bases removed from V and 2 bases from J, the gap between germline ends came to 14 bases. CDR3 size: 16 residues. CDR3 bases: TGTGCCAGCAGCTTCAAAACAGGCGAGGCTGGAAACACCATATATTTT. It specifies CASSFKTGEAGNTIYF.